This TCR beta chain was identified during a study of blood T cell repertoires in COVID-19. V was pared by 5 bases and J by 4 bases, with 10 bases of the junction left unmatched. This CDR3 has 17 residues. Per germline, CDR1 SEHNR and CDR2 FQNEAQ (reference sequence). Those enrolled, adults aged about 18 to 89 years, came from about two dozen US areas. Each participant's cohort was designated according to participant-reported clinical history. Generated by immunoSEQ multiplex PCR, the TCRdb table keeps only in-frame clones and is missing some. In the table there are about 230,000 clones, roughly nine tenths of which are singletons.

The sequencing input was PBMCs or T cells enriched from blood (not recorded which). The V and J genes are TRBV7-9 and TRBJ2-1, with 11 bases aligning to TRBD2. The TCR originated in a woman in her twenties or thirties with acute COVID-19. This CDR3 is CASSEGGRLAGYNEQFF. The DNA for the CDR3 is TGTGCCAGCAGCGAAGGGGGAAGACTAGCGGGGTACAATGAGCAGTTCTTC.